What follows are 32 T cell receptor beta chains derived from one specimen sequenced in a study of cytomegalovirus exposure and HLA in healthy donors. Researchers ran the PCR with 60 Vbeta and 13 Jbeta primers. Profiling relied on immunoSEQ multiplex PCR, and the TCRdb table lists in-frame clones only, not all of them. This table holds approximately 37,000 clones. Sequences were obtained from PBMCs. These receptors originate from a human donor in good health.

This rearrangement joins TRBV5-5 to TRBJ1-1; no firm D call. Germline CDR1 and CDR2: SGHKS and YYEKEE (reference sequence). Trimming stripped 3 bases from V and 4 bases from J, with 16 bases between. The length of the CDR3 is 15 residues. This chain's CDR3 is CASSWGERVSTEAFF. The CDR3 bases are TGTGCCAGCAGCTGGGGTGAGAGGGTGAGCACTGAAGCTTTCTTT.

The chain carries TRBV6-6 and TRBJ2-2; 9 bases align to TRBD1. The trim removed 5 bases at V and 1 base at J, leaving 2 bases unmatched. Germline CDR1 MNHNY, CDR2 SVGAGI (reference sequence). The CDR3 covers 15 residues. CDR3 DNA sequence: TGTGCCAGCAGTAGGGGACAGGGGAACACCGGGGAGCTGTTTTTT. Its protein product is CASSRGQGNTGELFF.

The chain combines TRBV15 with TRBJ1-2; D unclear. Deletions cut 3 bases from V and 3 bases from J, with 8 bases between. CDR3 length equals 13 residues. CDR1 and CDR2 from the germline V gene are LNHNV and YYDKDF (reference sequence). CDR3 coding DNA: TGTGCCACCAGCAGGGCTGATGACTATGGCTACACCTTC. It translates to CATSRADDYGYTF.

The CDR3 region has the DNA TGTGCCAGCAGGGGGGGGCCAAGAAACACCATATATTTT. Translated, it gives CASRGGPRNTIYF. The chain links TRBV4-2 to TRBJ1-3, with D tentatively TRBD1 (6 bases). The length of the CDR3 is 13 residues. The germline V gene encodes CDR1 LGHNA and CDR2 YNFKEQ. V was cut by 6 bases and J by 5 bases, with 11 bases left in between.

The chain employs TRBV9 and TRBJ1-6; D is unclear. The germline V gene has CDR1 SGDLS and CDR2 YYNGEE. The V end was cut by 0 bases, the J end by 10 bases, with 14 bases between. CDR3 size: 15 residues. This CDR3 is CASSVEERAGSPLHF. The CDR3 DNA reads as TGTGCCAGCAGCGTAGAGGAGAGGGCCGGGTCACCCCTCCACTTT.

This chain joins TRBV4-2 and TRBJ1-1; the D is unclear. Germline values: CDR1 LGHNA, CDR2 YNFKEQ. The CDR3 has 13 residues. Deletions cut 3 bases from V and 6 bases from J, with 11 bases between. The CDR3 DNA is TGTGCCAGCAGCCACACGGGAAGGGCTGAAGCTTTCTTT. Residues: CASSHTGRAEAFF.

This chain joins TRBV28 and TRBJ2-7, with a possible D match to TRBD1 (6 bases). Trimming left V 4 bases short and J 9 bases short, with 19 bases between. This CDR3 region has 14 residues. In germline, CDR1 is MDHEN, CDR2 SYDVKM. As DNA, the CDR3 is TGTGCCAGCAGTTCACCGGGACAAGCGAATTTGCAGTACTTC. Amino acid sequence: CASSSPGQANLQYF.

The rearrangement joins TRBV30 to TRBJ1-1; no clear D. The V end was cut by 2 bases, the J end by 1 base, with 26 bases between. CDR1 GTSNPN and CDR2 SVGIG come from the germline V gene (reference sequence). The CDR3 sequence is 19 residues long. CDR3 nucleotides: TGTGCCTGGAGTCGGCCCTCGGGGTTCGGTTTTTGGAGGAACACTGAAGCTTTCTTT. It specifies CAWSRPSGFGFWRNTEAFF.

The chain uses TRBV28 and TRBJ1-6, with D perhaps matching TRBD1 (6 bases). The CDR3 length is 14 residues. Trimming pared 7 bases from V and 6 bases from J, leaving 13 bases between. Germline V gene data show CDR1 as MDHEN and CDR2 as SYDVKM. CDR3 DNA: TGTGCCAGCACCCCCGGGACACTTAATTCACCCCTCCACTTT. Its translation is CASTPGTLNSPLHF. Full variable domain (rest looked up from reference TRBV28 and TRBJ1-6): DVKVTQSSRYLVKRTGEKVFLECVQDMDHENMFWYRQDPGLGLRLIYFSYDVKMKEKGDIPEGYSVSREKKERFSLILESASTNQTSMYLCASTPGTLNSPLHFGNGTRLTVT.

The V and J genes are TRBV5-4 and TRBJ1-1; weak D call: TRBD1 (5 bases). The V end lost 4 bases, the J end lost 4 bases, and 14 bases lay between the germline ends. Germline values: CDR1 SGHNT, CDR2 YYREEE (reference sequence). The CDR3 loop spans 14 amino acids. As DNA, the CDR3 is TGTGCCAGCAGCCCAGGACACCGAGGCACTGAAGCTTTCTTT. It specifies CASSPGHRGTEAFF.

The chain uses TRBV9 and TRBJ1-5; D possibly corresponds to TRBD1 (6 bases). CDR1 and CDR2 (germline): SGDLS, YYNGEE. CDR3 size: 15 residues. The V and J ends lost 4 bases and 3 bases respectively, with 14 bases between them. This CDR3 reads CASSRTGHVNQPQHF. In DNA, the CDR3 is TGTGCCAGCAGCCGCACAGGGCATGTCAATCAGCCCCAGCATTTT.

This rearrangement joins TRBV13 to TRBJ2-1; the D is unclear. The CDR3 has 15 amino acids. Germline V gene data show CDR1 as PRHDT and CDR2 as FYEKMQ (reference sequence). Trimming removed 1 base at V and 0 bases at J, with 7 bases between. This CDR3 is CASSLDPSSYNEQFF. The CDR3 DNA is TGTGCCAGCAGCTTAGATCCTAGCTCCTACAATGAGCAGTTCTTC.

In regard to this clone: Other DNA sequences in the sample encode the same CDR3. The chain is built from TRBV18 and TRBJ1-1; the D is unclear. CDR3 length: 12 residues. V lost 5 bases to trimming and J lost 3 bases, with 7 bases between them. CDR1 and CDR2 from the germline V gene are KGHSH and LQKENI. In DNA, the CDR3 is TGTGCCAGCTCAAGATCGGACACTGAAGCTTTCTTT. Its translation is CASSRSDTEAFF.

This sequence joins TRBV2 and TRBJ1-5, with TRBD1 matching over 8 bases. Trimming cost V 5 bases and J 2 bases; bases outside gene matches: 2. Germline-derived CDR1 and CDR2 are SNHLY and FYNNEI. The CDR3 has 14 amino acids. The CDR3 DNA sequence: TGTGCCAGCAGTCTGACAGGGGGCAATCAGCCCCAGCATTTT. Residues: CASSLTGGNQPQHF. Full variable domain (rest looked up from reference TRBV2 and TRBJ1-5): EPEVTQTPSHQVTQMGQEVILRCVPISNHLYFYWYRQILGQKVEFLVSFYNNEISEKSEIFDDQFSVERPDGSNFTLKIRSTKLEDSAMYFCASSLTGGNQPQHFGDGTRLSIL.

CDR3 sequence (DNA): TGCAGCGTCGGCGGGACTCCCCAAGAGACCCAGTACTTC. Its protein is CSVGGTPQETQYF. This sequence joins TRBV29-1 and TRBJ2-5, with D possibly matching TRBD2 (6 bases). Trimming shortened V by 6 bases and J by 1 base, and 12 bases separated the two germline ends. The CDR3 runs 13 residues. Germline V CDR1 and CDR2: SQVTM, ANQGSEA. Together with reference TRBV29-1 and TRBJ2-5, the CDR3 gives the full variable domain: SAVISQKPSRDICQRGTSLTIQCQVDSQVTMMFWYRQQPGQSLTLIATANQGSEATYESGFVIDKFPISRPNLTFSTLTVSNMSPEDSSIYLCSVGGTPQETQYFGPGTRLLVL.

This CDR3 is CASSPGGGDGYTF. In DNA form, the CDR3 reads TGTGCCAGCTCACCAGGCGGGGGGGATGGCTACACCTTC. This chain links TRBV18 with TRBJ1-2; a weak D match, TRBD1 (5 bases). The length of the CDR3 is 13 residues. The germline gives CDR1 KGHSH, CDR2 LQKENI. V lost 2 bases, J lost 6 bases, and 10 bases lay in between.

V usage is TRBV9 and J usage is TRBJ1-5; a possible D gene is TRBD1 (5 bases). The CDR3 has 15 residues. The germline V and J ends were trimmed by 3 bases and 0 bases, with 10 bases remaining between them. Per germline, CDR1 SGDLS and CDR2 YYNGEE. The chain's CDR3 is CASSGQGLSNQPQHF. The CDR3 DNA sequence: TGTGCCAGCAGCGGGCAGGGACTTAGCAATCAGCCCCAGCATTTT.

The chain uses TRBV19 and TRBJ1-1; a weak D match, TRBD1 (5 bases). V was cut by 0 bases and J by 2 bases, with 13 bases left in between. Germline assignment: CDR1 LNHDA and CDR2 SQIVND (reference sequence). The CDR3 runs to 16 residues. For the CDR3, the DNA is TGTGCCAGTAGTATAGAGAGTGGCAGGGCCAACACTGAAGCTTTCTTT. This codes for CASSIESGRANTEAFF.

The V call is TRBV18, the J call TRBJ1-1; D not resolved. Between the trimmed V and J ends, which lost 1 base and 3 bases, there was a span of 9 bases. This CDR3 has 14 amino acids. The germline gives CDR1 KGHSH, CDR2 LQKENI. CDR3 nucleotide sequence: TGTGCCAGCTCACCACTAGCGATTTACACTGAAGCTTTCTTT. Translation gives CASSPLAIYTEAFF. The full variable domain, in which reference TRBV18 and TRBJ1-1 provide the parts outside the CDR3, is NAGVMQNPRHLVRRRGQEARLRCSPMKGHSHVYWYRQLPEEGLKFMVYLQKENIIDESGMPKERFSAEFPKEGPSILRIQQVVRGDSAAYFCASSPLAIYTEAFFGQGTRLTVV.

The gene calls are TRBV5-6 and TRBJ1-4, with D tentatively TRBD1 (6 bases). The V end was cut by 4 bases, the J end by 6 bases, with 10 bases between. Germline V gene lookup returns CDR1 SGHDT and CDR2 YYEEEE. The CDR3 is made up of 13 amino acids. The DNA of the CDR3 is TGTGCCAGCAGCCTCAGGACAGATGAAAAACTGTTTTTT. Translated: CASSLRTDEKLFF.

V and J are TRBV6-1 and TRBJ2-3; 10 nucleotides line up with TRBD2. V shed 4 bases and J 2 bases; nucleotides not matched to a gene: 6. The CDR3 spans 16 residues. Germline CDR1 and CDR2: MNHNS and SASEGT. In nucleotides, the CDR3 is TGTGCCAGCAGTGCACTAGCGGGGTCATTCACAGATACGCAGTATTTT. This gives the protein CASSALAGSFTDTQYF.

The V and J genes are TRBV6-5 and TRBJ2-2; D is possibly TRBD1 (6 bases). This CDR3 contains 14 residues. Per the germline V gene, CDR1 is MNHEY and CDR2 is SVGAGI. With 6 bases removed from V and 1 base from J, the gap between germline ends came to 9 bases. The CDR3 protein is CASSTTGNTGELFF. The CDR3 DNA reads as TGTGCCAGCAGCACGACAGGGAACACCGGGGAGCTGTTTTTT.

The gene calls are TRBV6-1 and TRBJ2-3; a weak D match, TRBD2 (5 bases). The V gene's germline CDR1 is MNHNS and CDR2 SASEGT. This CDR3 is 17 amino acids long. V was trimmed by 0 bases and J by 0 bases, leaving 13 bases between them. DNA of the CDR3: TGTGCCAGCAGTGAAGCCCTAGCATCTTCTAGCACAGATACGCAGTATTTT. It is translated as CASSEALASSSTDTQYF.

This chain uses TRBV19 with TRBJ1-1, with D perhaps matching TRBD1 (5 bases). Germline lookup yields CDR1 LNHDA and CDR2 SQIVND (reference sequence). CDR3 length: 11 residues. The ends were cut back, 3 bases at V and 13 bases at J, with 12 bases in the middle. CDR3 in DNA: TGTGCCAGTAGTATCCAGGGTTTGGATTTCTTT. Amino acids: CASSIQGLDFF.

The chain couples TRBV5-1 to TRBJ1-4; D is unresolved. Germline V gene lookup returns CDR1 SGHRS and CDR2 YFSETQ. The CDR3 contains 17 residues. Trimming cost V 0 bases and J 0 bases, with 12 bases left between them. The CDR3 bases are TGCGCCAGCAGCTTGGGGGCCGGGGTTTCAACTAATGAAAAACTGTTTTTT. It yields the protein CASSLGAGVSTNEKLFF.

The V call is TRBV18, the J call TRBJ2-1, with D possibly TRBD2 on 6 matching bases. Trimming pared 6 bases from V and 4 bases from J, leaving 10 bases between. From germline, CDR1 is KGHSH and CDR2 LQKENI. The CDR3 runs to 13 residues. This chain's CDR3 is CASSGTVYNEQFF. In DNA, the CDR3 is TGTGCCAGCTCGGGGACTGTTTACAATGAGCAGTTCTTC.

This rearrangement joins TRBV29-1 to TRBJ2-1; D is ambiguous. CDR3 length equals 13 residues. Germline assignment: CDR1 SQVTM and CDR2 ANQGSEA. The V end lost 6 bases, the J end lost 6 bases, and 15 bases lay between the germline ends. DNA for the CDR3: TGCAGCGTGAACCCCATTGAGGTCAATGAGCAGTTCTTC. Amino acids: CSVNPIEVNEQFF.

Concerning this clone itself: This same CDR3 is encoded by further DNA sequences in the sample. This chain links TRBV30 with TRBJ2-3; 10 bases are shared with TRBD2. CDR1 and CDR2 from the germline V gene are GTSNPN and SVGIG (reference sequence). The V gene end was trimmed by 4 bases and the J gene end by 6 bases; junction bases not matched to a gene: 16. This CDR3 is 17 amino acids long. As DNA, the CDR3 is TGTGCCTGGAAAGATAGCGGGGGGCCAGGTATCAAGGATACGCAGTATTTT. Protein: CAWKDSGGPGIKDTQYF. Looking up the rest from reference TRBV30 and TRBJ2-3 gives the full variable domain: SQTIHQWPATLVQPVGSPLSLECTVEGTSNPNLYWYRQAAGRGLQLLFYSVGIGQISSEVPQNLSASRPQDRQFILSSKKLLLSDSGFYLCAWKDSGGPGIKDTQYFGPGTRLTVL.

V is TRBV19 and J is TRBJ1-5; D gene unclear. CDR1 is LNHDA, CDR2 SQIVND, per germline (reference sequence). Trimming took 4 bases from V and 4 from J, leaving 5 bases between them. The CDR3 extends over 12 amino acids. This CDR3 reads CASSTRNQPQHF. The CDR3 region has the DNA TGTGCCAGTAGTACGCGAAATCAGCCCCAGCATTTT.

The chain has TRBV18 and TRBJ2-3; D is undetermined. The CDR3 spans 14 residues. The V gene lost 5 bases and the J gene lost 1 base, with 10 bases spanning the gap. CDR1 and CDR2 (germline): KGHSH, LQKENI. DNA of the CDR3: TGTGCCAGCTCAGGCACCCGGGGCACAGATACGCAGTATTTT. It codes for CASSGTRGTDTQYF.

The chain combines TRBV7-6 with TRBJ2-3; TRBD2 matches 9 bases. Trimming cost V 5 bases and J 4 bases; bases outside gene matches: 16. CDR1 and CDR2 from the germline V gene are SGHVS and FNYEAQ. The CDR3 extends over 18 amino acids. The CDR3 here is CASSLVERGVGGPDTQYF. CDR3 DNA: TGTGCCAGCAGCCTGGTCGAGCGGGGGGTCGGGGGCCCAGATACGCAGTATTTT.

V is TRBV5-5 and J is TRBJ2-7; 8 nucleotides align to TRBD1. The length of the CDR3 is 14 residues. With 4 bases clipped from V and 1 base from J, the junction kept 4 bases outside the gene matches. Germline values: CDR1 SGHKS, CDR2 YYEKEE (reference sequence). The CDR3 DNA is TGTGCCAGCAGCACCCGGACAGGGTCCTACGAGCAGTACTTC. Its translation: CASSTRTGSYEQYF.